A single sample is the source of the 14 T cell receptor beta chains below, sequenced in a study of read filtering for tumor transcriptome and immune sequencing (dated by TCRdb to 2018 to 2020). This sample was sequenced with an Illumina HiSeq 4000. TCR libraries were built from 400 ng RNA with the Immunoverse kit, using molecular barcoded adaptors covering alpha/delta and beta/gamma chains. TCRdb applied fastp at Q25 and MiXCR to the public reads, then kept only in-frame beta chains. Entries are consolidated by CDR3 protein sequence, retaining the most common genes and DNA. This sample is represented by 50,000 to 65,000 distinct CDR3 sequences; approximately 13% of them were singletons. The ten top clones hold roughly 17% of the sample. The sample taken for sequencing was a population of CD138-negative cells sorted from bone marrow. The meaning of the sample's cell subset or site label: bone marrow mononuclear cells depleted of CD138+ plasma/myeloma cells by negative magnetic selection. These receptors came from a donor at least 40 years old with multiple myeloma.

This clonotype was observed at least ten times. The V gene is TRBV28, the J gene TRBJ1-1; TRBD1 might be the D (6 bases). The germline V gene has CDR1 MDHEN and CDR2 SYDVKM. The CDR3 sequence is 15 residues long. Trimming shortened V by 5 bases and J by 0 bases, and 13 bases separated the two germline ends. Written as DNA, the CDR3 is TGTGCCAGCAGTCCGGGGGACAACGTGAACACTGAAGCTTTCTTT. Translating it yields CASSPGDNVNTEAFF.

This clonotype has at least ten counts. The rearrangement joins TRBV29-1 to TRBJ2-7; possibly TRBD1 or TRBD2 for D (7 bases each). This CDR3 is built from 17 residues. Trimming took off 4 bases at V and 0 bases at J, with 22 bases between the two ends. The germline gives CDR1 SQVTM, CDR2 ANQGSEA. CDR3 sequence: CSVVGGGQTSSSYEQYF. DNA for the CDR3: TGCAGCGTTGTTGGGGGGGGACAGACTTCTAGCTCCTACGAGCAGTACTTC.

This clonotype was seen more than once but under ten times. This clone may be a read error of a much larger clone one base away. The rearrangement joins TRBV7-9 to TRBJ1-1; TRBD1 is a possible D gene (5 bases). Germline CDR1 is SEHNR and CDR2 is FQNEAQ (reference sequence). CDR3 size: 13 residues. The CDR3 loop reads CASSQGVAAEALF. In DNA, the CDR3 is TGTGCCAGCAGCCAAGGGGTGGCCGCTGAAGCTCTCTTT.

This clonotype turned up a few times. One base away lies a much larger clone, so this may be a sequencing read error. The DNA for the CDR3 is TGTGCCAGCAGACGGGGTACAGGGCTCAATGGGCAGTTCTTC. This codes for CASRRGTGLNGQFF. This chain joins TRBV12-3 or TRBV12-4 and TRBJ2-1, with a possible D match to TRBD1 (6 bases). The CDR3 has 14 residues.

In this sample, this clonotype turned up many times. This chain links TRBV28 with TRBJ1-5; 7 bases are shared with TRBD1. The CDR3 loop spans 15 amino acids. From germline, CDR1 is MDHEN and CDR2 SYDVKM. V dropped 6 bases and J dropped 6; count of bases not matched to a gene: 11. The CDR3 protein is CASRAGTAKIQPQHF. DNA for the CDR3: TGTGCCAGCAGGGCCGGGACAGCAAAAATTCAGCCCCAGCATTTT.

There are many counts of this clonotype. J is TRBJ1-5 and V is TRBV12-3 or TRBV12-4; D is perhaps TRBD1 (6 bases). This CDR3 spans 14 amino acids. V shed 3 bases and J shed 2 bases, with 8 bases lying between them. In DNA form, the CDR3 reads TGTGCCAGCAGTTTCAACAGGGGCAATCAGCCCCAGCATTTT. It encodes CASSFNRGNQPQHF.

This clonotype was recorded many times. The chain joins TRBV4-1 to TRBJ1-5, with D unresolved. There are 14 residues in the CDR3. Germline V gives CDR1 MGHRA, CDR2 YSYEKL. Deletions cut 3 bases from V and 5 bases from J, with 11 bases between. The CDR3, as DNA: TGCGCCAGCAGCCAGGGGAGTCTCTATCAGCCCCAGCATTTT. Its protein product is CASSQGSLYQPQHF.

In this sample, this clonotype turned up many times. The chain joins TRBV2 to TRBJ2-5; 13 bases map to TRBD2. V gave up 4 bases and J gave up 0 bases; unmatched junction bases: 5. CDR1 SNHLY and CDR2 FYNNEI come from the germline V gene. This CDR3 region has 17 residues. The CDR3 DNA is TGTGCCAGCAGTGCGACTAGCGGGGGGCCTCACCAAGAGACCCAGTACTTC. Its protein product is CASSATSGGPHQETQYF.

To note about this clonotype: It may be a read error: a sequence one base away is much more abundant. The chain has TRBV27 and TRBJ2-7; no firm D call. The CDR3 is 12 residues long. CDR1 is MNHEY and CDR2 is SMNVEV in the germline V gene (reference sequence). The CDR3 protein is CASSNSAYEQCF. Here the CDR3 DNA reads TGTGCCAGCAGTAATTCGGCCTACGAGCAGTGCTTC.

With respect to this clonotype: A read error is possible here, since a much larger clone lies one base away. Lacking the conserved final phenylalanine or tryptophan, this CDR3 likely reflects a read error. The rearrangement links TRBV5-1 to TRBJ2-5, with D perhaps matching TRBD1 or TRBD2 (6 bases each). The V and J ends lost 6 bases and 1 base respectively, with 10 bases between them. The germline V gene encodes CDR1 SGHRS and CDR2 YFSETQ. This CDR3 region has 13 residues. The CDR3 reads CASMRDTQETQYY. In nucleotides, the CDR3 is TGCGCCAGCATGCGGGACACCCAAGAGACCCAGTACTAC.

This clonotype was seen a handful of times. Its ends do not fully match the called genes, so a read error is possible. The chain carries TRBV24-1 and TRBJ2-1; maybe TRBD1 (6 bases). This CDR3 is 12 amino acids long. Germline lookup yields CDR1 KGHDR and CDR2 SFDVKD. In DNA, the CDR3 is TGTGCCGCCAGTTTGGGGGCTTCCGAGCAGTTCTTC. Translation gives CAASLGASEQFF.

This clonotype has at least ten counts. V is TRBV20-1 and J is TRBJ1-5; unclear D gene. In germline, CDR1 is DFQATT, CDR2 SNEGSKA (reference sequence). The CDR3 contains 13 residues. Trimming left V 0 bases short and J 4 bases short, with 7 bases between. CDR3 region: CSAREQLNQPQHF. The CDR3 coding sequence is TGCAGTGCTAGAGAACAGCTGAATCAGCCCCAGCATTTT.

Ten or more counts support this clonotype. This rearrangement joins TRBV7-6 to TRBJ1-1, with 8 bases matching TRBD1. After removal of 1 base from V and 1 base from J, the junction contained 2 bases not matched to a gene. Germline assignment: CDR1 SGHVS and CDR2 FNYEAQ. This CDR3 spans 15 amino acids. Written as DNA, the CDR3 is TGTGCCAGCAGCTTAGGGACAGGGTCGAACACTGAAGCTTTCTTT. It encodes CASSLGTGSNTEAFF.

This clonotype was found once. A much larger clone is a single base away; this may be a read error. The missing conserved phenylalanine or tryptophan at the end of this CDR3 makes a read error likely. The CDR3 DNA is TGTGCCTGGAGGAAGACAGTTGGGATTCAGTACTAC. Residues: CAWRKTVGIQYY. This chain uses TRBV30 with TRBJ2-4, with D possibly matching TRBD1 (5 bases). CDR1 is GTSNPN, CDR2 SVGIG, per germline (reference sequence). Trimming took 3 bases from V and 10 from J, leaving 13 bases between them. The CDR3 has 12 amino acids.